This is a list of T cell receptor beta chains from one sample in a study of T-cell memory formation after mild COVID-19. TCRdb redid the calling of the 5' RACE reads with MiXCR, one entry per CDR3 protein. The sample consists of 530,000 or so distinct CDR3 sequences, 15% to 20% of them appearing once. Sample: PBMCs or a T cell subset sorted from them (not recorded which). The receptor set was obtained from an adult woman who had mild COVID-19 (a few samples of this study predate the infection). Cell type and time point are not known. CDR3s include the opening cysteine and the closing phenylalanine or tryptophan. Fields, in order: D gene, clone size, V gene, J gene, CDR3 DNA, CDR3 protein. A D gene is named only where the DNA matches it firmly. Clone size is shown for a subset of rows, as once, few, many or a class of expanded clone.

TRBD1	-	TRBV18	TRBJ2-3	TGTGCCAGCTCACCACCGAAGGGGGCACGCACAGATACGCAGTATTTT	CASSPPKGARTDTQYF
-	-	TRBV7-9	TRBJ2-3	TGTGCCAGCAGTCCTCCCCGGGGGACTCGCACAGATACGCAGTATTTT	CASSPPRGTRTDTQYF
-	few	TRBV7-6	TRBJ2-3	TGTGCCAGCAGCTTAGACCTCACAGGGGGGGGCACAGATACGCAGTATTTT	CASSLDLTGGGTDTQYF
TRBD1	-	TRBV5-1	TRBJ2-1	TGCGCCAGCAGCTTGGTTAAGATAGGACAGGGACAAGATGAGCAGTTCTTC	CASSLVKIGQGQDEQFF
-	many	TRBV6-5	TRBJ2-2	TGTGCCAGCAGTTACTCCAGGGGGGCCGGCACCGGGGAGCTGTTTTTT	CASSYSRGAGTGELFF
TRBD2	-	TRBV18	TRBJ2-7	TGTGCCAGCTCGGGGACTAGCGGGGACGGCGAGCAGTACTTC	CASSGTSGDGEQYF
-	-	TRBV12-3/TRBV12-4	TRBJ1-5	TGTGCCAGCAGTTTGGGGCCAGAGAGCAATCAGCCCCAGCATTTT	CASSLGPESNQPQHF
TRBD1	-	TRBV27	TRBJ1-2	TGTGCCAGCAGTTCATTTCTCGCAGGGGGCCGGGGGTATGGCTACACCTTC	CASSSFLAGGRGYGYTF
-	few	TRBV6-5	TRBJ2-3	TGTGCCAGCAGTTACTGGCCCTCGACGGCGGATACGCAGTATTTT	CASSYWPSTADTQYF
TRBD1	few	TRBV5-1	TRBJ1-1	TGCGCCAGCAGCTTGAGGACAGGGAGAACGAACACTGAAGCTTTCTTT	CASSLRTGRTNTEAFF
TRBD2	few	TRBV20-1	TRBJ2-7	TGCAGTGCTACAATGCCGGGACTAGAGACCGAGCAGTACTTC	CSATMPGLETEQYF
-	few	TRBV30	TRBJ2-7	TGTGCCTGGAGCGAGGGGGCGGGAGTCTACGAGCAGTACTTC	CAWSEGAGVYEQYF
-	few	TRBV5-1	TRBJ1-1	TGCGCCAGCAGCCCTTCGGTCTCAAACCCAGGGCGGGACACTGAAGCTTTCTTT	CASSPSVSNPGRDTEAFF
-	few	TRBV27	TRBJ1-1	TGTGCCAGCCGCCCGTTGGCAAGGGGGGGGGACACTGAAGCTTTCTTT	CASRPLARGGDTEAFF
TRBD2	-	TRBV7-9	TRBJ2-3	TGTGCCAGCAGCCGTGATGGTAGCGGGACCGCAGATACGCAGTATTTT	CASSRDGSGTADTQYF
-	many	TRBV20-1	TRBJ1-5	TGCAGTGCTAGGAGGCAGGGTTTCAATCAGCCCCAGCATTTT	CSARRQGFNQPQHF
TRBD1	-	TRBV3-1	TRBJ1-3	TGTGCCAGCAGCCACTCCGGACAGGGGAGAAACACCATATATTTT	CASSHSGQGRNTIYF
TRBD1	-	TRBV18	TRBJ2-1	TGTGCCAGCTCACCACGGGGACAGGGGTCAAATGAGCAGTTCTTC	CASSPRGQGSNEQFF
TRBD1	-	TRBV7-2	TRBJ2-1	TGTGCCAGCAGCTTACGCTCTGACAGGGCTCATAATGAGCAGTTCTTC	CASSLRSDRAHNEQFF
TRBD1	-	TRBV6-5	TRBJ2-3	TGTGCCAGCAGTGACACAGGGGCCTCTAGCACAGATACGCAGTATTTT	CASSDTGASSTDTQYF
TRBD2	-	TRBV4-1	TRBJ2-4	TGCGCCAGCAGCCAAGGTCGGCTAGCGGGGACAAACATTCAGTACTTC	CASSQGRLAGTNIQYF
-	-	TRBV6-5	TRBJ2-4	TGTGCCAGCAGTTACTCTTGGGGCGGGGACATTCAGTACTTC	CASSYSWGGDIQYF
-	few	TRBV20-1	TRBJ2-1	TGCAGTGCTAGAGTTAGGGGTGGGGGAGCCTACAATGAGCAGTTCTTC	CSARVRGGGAYNEQFF
-	-	TRBV25-1	TRBJ2-5	TGTGCCAGCAGTGAAAGGGGGGGGCAAGAGACCCAGTACTTC	CASSERGGQETQYF
TRBD2	-	TRBV20-1	TRBJ2-3	TGCAGTGCTAGCTCGGCGCCGGGGCGGGGGGGATTAGATACGCAGTATTTT	CSASSAPGRGGLDTQYF
TRBD2	-	TRBV15	TRBJ2-1	TGTGCCACCAGCAGGACTAGCGGGAAGTTAATCGATGAGCAGTTCTTC	CATSRTSGKLIDEQFF
-	-	TRBV2	TRBJ2-3	TGTGCCAGCAGTAGAGATATCCTGGATCGGACAGATACGCAGTATTTT	CASSRDILDRTDTQYF
TRBD1	few	TRBV24-1	TRBJ2-3	TGTGCCACCAGTGACCCAGGACAGGGCTCCACAGATACGCAGTATTTT	CATSDPGQGSTDTQYF
-	-	TRBV6-1	TRBJ1-6	TGTGCCAGCAGTGAAGTAAGCTCCTATAATTCACCCCTCCACTTT	CASSEVSSYNSPLHF
TRBD1	-	TRBV19	TRBJ1-2	TGTGCCAGTAAACCGACAGGGACTAACTATGGCTACACCTTC	CASKPTGTNYGYTF
-	-	TRBV20-1	TRBJ2-2	TGCAGTGCTACCCCTGAGAACACCGGGGAGCTGTTTTTT	CSATPENTGELFF